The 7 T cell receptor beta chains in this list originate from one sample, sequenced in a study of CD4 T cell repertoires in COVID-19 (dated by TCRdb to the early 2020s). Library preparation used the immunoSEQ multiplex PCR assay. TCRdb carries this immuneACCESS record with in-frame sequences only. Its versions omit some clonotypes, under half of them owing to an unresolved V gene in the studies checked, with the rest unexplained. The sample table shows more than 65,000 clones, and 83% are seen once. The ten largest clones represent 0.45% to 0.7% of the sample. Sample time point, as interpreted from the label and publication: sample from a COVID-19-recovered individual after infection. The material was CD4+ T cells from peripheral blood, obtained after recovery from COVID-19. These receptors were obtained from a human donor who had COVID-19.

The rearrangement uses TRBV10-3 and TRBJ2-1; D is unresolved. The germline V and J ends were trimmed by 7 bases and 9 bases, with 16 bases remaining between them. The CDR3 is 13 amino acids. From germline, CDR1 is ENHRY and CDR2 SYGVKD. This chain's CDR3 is CAITEAGISEQFF. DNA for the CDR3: TGTGCCATCACGGAAGCCGGCATCAGTGAGCAGTTCTTC.

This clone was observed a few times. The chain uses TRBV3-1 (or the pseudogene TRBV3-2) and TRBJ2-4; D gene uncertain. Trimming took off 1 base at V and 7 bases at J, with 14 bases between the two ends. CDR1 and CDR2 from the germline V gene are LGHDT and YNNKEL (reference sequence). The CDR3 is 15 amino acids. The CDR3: CASSQVASGSNIQYF. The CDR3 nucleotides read TGTGCCAGCAGCCAAGTAGCCTCTGGTTCGAACATTCAGTACTTC.

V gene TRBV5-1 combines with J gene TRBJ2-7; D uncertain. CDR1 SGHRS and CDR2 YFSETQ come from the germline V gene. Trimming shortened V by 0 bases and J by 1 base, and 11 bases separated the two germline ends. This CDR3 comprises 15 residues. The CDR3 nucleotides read TGCGCCAGCAGCTTGGCGTTACAGTCTTCCTACGAGCAGTACTTC. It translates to CASSLALQSSYEQYF.

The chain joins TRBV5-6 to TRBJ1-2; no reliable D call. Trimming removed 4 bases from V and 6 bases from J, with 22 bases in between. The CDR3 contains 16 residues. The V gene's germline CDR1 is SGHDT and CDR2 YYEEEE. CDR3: CASSQENIQNSHGYTF. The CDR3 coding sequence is TGTGCCAGCAGCCAAGAAAACATACAAAACAGCCATGGCTACACCTTC.

The CDR3 loop is CASKVLAGLDTQYF. The CDR3 coding sequence is TGTGCCAGCAAGGTTCTAGCGGGCTTAGATACGCAGTATTTT. This chain links TRBV2 with TRBJ2-3; 8 bases align to TRBD2. After removal of 7 bases from V and 5 bases from J, the junction contained 8 bases not matched to a gene. Germline assignment: CDR1 SNHLY and CDR2 FYNNEI. The CDR3 consists of 14 residues.

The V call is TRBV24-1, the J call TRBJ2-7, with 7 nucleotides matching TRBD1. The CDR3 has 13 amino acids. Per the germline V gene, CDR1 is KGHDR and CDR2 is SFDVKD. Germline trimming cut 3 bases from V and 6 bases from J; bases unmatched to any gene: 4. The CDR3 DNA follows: TGTGCCACCAGTGATCGACAGGGTTTCGAGCAGTACTTC. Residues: CATSDRQGFEQYF.

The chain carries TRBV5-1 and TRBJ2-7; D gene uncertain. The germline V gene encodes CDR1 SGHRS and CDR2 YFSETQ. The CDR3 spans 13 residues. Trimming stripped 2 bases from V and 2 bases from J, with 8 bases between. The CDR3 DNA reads TGCGCCAGCAGCTTACGGGCAGCCTACGAGCAGTACTTC. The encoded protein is CASSLRAAYEQYF.